This note documents a single T cell receptor beta chain sequence. What it binds is unknown. Amplification of TCR beta CDR3 was performed by multiplex PCR with 32 V and 13 J primers. TCRdb recomputed calls from the multiplex PCR reads with MiXCR, one row per CDR3 protein. Here the sample spans about 3,000 distinct CDR3 sequences, approximately 55% being singletons. The data stem from a study of immune heterogeneity within non-small cell lung tumors. Study-wide background: The composition of the tumors was several squamous cell carcinomas, under twelve non-squamous carcinomas and 1 not otherwise specified. Study-wide results and limits: Between one patient and another, high-frequency T-cell receptor beta clonotypes were largely distinct.

With about 570 ng used per sample, the template was genomic DNA from bulk tumor. Several biopsies were collected from each primary tumor during surgery. They were spaced as far apart as possible within the tumor mass. The patients were newly diagnosed with non-small cell lung cancer, had not been treated, and had curative surgery. CDR3 size: 13 residues. The germline gives CDR1 SGDLS, CDR2 YYNGEE. V was shortened by 1 base and J by 7 bases, with 11 bases between the two germline ends. Material: lung tumor tissue. The sequence derives from a man between 60 and 70 years old with non-small cell lung cancer. The chain carries TRBV9 and TRBJ1-2; D gene unclear. The CDR3 DNA reads as TGTGCCAGCAGCGTAAAGGGAGTGGGTGGCTACACCTTC. It yields the protein CASSVKGVGGYTF.